These 10 T cell receptor beta chains were all obtained from the same sample, sequenced in a study of cytomegalovirus exposure and HLA in healthy donors. The assay was immunoSEQ multiplex PCR, and TCRdb's table has in-frame clones only and misses some. The table shows 100,000 to 150,000 clones, with about 84% occurring only once. Sequenced: PBMCs. These receptors were collected from a woman younger than 45 in good health and CMV-seronegative.

The gene calls are TRBV6-6 and TRBJ1-2; perhaps TRBD1 as D (6 bases). V shed 5 bases and J shed 5 bases, with 12 bases lying between them. Germline V gene lookup returns CDR1 MNHNY and CDR2 SVGAGI (reference sequence). The CDR3 runs 13 residues. As DNA, the CDR3 is TGTGCCAGCAGTAAGGGTCAGGGGTATGGCTACACCTTC. This gives the protein CASSKGQGYGYTF.

A note on this clone: This specimen includes other DNA sequences encoding the same CDR3. The J gene is TRBJ1-2, the V gene TRBV9, with 9 bases fitting TRBD1. V lost 0 bases to trimming and J lost 2 bases; unmatched junction nucleotides: 2. Germline CDR1 and CDR2: SGDLS and YYNGEE. The CDR3 has 15 amino acids. CDR3 bases: TGTGCCAGCAGCGTAGCGGGACAGGGAAACTATGGCTACACCTTC. Encoded protein: CASSVAGQGNYGYTF.

CDR3 sequence (DNA): TGTGCCAGCAGCTTAGCTACAGGGCCTAACTATGGCTACACCTTC. Translating gives CASSLATGPNYGYTF. The chain combines TRBV7-2 with TRBJ1-2; possibly TRBD1 for D (6 bases). In germline, CDR1 is SGHTA, CDR2 FQGNSA. This CDR3 is built from 15 residues. Trimming cost V 0 bases and J 0 bases, with 8 bases left between them.

This clone was detected a few times. The J gene is TRBJ1-5, the V gene TRBV7-2; 8 bases match TRBD1. The germline V gene encodes CDR1 SGHTA and CDR2 FQGNSA. V shed 3 bases and J 4 bases; nucleotides not matched to a gene: 2. This CDR3 region has 14 residues. CDR3 residues: CASSFGQGNQPQHF. CDR3 nucleotide sequence: TGTGCCAGCAGCTTCGGACAGGGTAATCAGCCCCAGCATTTT.

The chain is built from TRBV6-5 and TRBJ2-7; 7 nucleotides align to TRBD1. CDR1 MNHEY and CDR2 SVGAGI come from the germline V gene. Losses at the gene ends were 4 bases for V and 7 bases for J; bases not matched to a gene: 10. The CDR3 contains 14 residues. The CDR3 nucleotides are TGTGCCAGCAGTTCCGGGACAGTATTACCAGAGCAGTACTTC. Protein product: CASSSGTVLPEQYF.

The rearrangement links TRBV4-2 to TRBJ2-7; D is unresolved. The CDR3 totals 12 residues. Germline V gene data show CDR1 as LGHNA and CDR2 as YNFKEQ. V was trimmed by 1 base and J by 9 bases, leaving 10 bases between them. Here the CDR3 DNA reads TGTGCCAGCAGCCAAGGAGGCGCCATGCAGTACTTC. Its protein is CASSQGGAMQYF.

The chain uses TRBV2 and TRBJ2-7, with 7 bases lining up with TRBD1. In germline, CDR1 is SNHLY, CDR2 FYNNEI. V trimming: 6 bases; J trimming: 4 bases; junction bases outside the gene matches: 18. The CDR3 sequence is 17 residues long. CDR3 in DNA: TGTGCCAGCAGCCAACGGACTGGAAGGGGGCAGAGGTACGAGCAGTACTTC. Translating it yields CASSQRTGRGQRYEQYF.

The rearrangement joins TRBV5-1 to TRBJ1-2; no firm D call. The CDR3 extends over 13 amino acids. Germline V gene sequence: CDR1 SGHRS, CDR2 YFSETQ. V was trimmed by 6 bases and J by 0 bases, leaving 9 bases between them. The CDR3 region is CASTTGTNYGYTF. The DNA of the CDR3 is TGCGCCAGCACTACGGGGACTAACTATGGCTACACCTTC.

CDR3 region: CASSPSGGLPYNEQFF. The CDR3, as DNA: TGTGCCAGCAGCCCTTCGGGCGGGCTACCCTACAATGAGCAGTTCTTC. J is TRBJ2-1 and V is TRBV14; a possible D gene is TRBD2 (5 bases). This CDR3 contains 16 residues. CDR1 and CDR2 (germline): SGHDN, FVKESK. V gave up 4 bases and J gave up 2 bases, with 15 bases separating them.

This rearrangement joins TRBV29-1 to TRBJ1-1; TRBD1 might be the D (5 bases). The CDR3 is made up of 12 amino acids. V lost 5 bases, J lost 7 bases, and 14 bases lay in between. The germline V gene encodes CDR1 SQVTM and CDR2 ANQGSEA. CDR3 protein: CSVRWVQGEAFF. For the CDR3, the DNA is TGCAGCGTTCGTTGGGTCCAGGGTGAAGCTTTCTTT.